These 32 T cell receptor beta chains were sequenced from one sample in a study of T cells in Graves' hyperthyroidism and ophthalmopathy. The CDR3 regions of TCR beta were amplified from RNA transcripts. HTBI primers drove first-round RT-PCR of the TCR CDR3. TCRdb processed the multiplex PCR reads anew with MiXCR; each CDR3 protein has one entry. The data contain 500,000 to 600,000 distinct CDR3 sequences, 46% of them singletons. Sequenced sample: peripheral blood or thyroid tissue (not recorded which). The receptors were sampled from an adult woman with Graves' disease, either hyperthyroidism or ophthalmopathy (not recorded which).

The chain uses TRBV29-1 and TRBJ1-2, with D maybe TRBD1 (6 bases). Germline V gene data show CDR1 as SQVTM and CDR2 as ANQGSEA. The CDR3 length is 12 residues. Trimming pared 3 bases from V and 4 bases from J, leaving 9 bases between. The CDR3 loop is CSVEGTSYGYTF. In DNA form, the CDR3 reads TGCAGCGTTGAGGGGACATCCTATGGCTACACCTTC.

This clonotype has just one count. The gene calls are TRBV20-1 and TRBJ2-5, with 7 bases that match TRBD2. The CDR3 is 15 residues long. V shed 1 base, J shed 8 bases, and the junction held 13 bases outside the gene matches. The V gene's germline CDR1 is DFQATT and CDR2 SNEGSKA (reference sequence). CDR3 nucleotides: TGCAGTGCTAGAGCGGGGGGAGCGTTGGAGGTAACCCAGTACTTC. Protein sequence: CSARAGGALEVTQYF.

The chain carries TRBV7-2 and TRBJ1-6; D is perhaps TRBD1 (6 bases). CDR1 and CDR2 from the germline V gene are SGHTA and FQGNSA. The CDR3 length is 12 residues. Between the trimmed V and J ends, which lost 5 bases and 14 bases, there was a span of 13 bases. In nucleotides, the CDR3 is TGTGCCAGCAGCCCCGAGCGGGACACCCTCCACTTT. This gives the protein CASSPERDTLHF.

The chain is built from TRBV9 and TRBJ1-1; 9 positions agree with TRBD1. Germline V lookup: CDR1 SGDLS, CDR2 YYNGEE. The junction had 12 bases not matched to a gene; V was cut back by 4 bases and J by 8 bases. The CDR3 length is 15 residues. The CDR3 DNA follows: TGTGCCAGCAGCTTGACAGGACAGGGGTCGGGGGAAGCTTTCTTT. Translated, it gives CASSLTGQGSGEAFF.

This clonotype was observed a few times. The CDR3 DNA is TGTGCCATCAGTGAGATTGTACAGACTTTGAACACTGAAGCTTTCTTT. It specifies CAISEIVQTLNTEAFF. The chain combines TRBV10-3 with TRBJ1-1; D gene uncertain. V was clipped by 2 bases and J by 0 bases, with 13 bases between them. The CDR3 spans 16 residues. Germline V gives CDR1 ENHRY, CDR2 SYGVKD.

The CDR3 nucleotides read TGTGCCATCAGTGAGTCTCGGGGCGAGCAGTACTTC. This codes for CAISESRGEQYF. The chain joins TRBV10-3 to TRBJ2-7, with TRBD2 as a possible D gene (5 bases). CDR1 is ENHRY and CDR2 is SYGVKD in the germline V gene. V gave up 0 bases and J gave up 6 bases, with 6 bases separating them. This CDR3 region has 12 residues.

In its sample, this clonotype was seen many times. The chain employs TRBV4-1 and TRBJ1-6, with D uncertain. V was pared by 0 bases and J by 7 bases, with 13 bases between. The CDR3 sequence is 16 residues long. Germline V lookup: CDR1 MGHRA, CDR2 YSYEKL. The CDR3 nucleotides are TGCGCCAGCAGCCAAGATAGGCAAACGATGAATTCACCCCTCCACTTT. Translating it yields CASSQDRQTMNSPLHF.

This chain joins TRBV15 and TRBJ2-2, with TRBD1 matching over 7 bases. The CDR3 runs to 14 residues. Germline V gene lookup returns CDR1 LNHNV and CDR2 YYDKDF (reference sequence). J was trimmed by 4 bases and V by 6 bases; bases with no gene match: 5. CDR3 DNA: TGTGCCACCAGTATCGACAGGGCCACCGGGGAGCTGTTTTTT. This codes for CATSIDRATGELFF.

The chain employs TRBV4-3 and TRBJ1-6; D may be TRBD1 (5 bases). Germline V gives CDR1 LGHNA, CDR2 YSLEER. V lost 0 bases and J lost 10, with 13 bases in between. The length of the CDR3 is 15 residues. The CDR3 nucleotides read TGCGCCAGCAGCCAAGATCGCCCAGGGAGCTCACCCCTCCACTTT. This translates into CASSQDRPGSSPLHF.

The rearrangement links TRBV7-2 to TRBJ2-5, with a possible D match to TRBD2 (6 bases). Germline-derived CDR1 and CDR2 are SGHTA and FQGNSA. The CDR3 contains 16 residues. V was trimmed by 1 base and J by 1 base, leaving 13 bases between them. The DNA of the CDR3 is TGTGCCAGCAGCTTAGGTCCATTGGGACTCCAAGAGACCCAGTACTTC. This encodes CASSLGPLGLQETQYF.

This rearrangement joins TRBV4-2 to TRBJ1-5, with a possible D match to TRBD1 (5 bases). Trimming cost V 2 bases and J 3 bases, with 11 bases left between them. The CDR3 extends over 15 amino acids. Germline V gene lookup returns CDR1 LGHNA and CDR2 YNFKEQ. This CDR3 reads CASSQTRQNNQPQHF. CDR3 coding DNA: TGTGCCAGCAGCCAAACCAGACAGAACAATCAGCCCCAGCATTTT.

The genes are TRBV7-9 and TRBJ1-1; no clear D. Germline CDR1 and CDR2: SEHNR and FQNEAQ (reference sequence). This CDR3 comprises 14 residues. The V end was cut by 3 bases, the J end by 5 bases, with 13 bases between. The CDR3 loop is CASSFAGIRTEAFF. The CDR3, as DNA: TGTGCCAGCAGCTTCGCGGGGATACGGACTGAAGCTTTCTTT.

The CDR3: CASSDSGRARTGELFF. The CDR3 nucleotides are TGTGCCAGCAGTGATTCGGGGAGGGCCCGTACCGGGGAGCTGTTTTTT. The V call is TRBV25-1, the J call TRBJ2-2; 7 bases are shared with TRBD2. This CDR3 is 16 amino acids long. V lost 3 bases, J lost 5 bases, and 9 bases stayed unmatched. Germline V gene lookup returns CDR1 MGHDK and CDR2 SYGVNS.

V is TRBV10-3 and J is TRBJ2-7; a weak D match, TRBD1 (6 bases). Germline V gene sequence: CDR1 ENHRY, CDR2 SYGVKD. The CDR3 is 13 residues long. V was trimmed by 6 bases and J by 2 bases, leaving 11 bases between them. CDR3 in DNA: TGTGCCATCAGCCGGACAGAGGCCTACGAGCAGTACTTC. Translation gives CAISRTEAYEQYF.

This clonotype was counted a single time. The chain recombines TRBV6-2 or TRBV6-3 with TRBJ1-2; D is ambiguous. V lost 5 bases and J 2 bases, leaving 12 bases between the germline ends. CDR3 length equals 14 residues. Germline V gene sequence: CDR1 MNHEY, CDR2 SVGEGT. As DNA, the CDR3 is TGTGCCAGCAGTAAACGCCGACACAACTATGGCTACACCTTC. Translated, it gives CASSKRRHNYGYTF.

In its sample, this clonotype was seen a few times. This chain links TRBV7-2 with TRBJ2-7; 8 bases agree with TRBD2. J was trimmed by 3 bases and V by 4 bases; bases with no gene match: 8. The CDR3 totals 15 residues. CDR1 is SGHTA, CDR2 FQGNSA, per germline. DNA for the CDR3: TGTGCCAGCAGCTCATCTAGCGGGTTGGGCTACGAGCAGTACTTC. Encoded protein: CASSSSSGLGYEQYF.

This chain uses TRBV6-1 with TRBJ1-4, with TRBD1 identical over 7 bases. The CDR3 consists of 14 residues. CDR1 MNHNS and CDR2 SASEGT come from the germline V gene. V lost 9 bases and J lost 4; bases outside the gene matches: 8. In DNA, the CDR3 is TGTGCCAGTCATACAGGGGCCGGTAATGAAAAACTGTTTTTT. Its translation: CASHTGAGNEKLFF.

This clonotype was picked up a small number of times. The chain uses TRBV4-2 and TRBJ2-7; 12 nucleotides match TRBD2. The CDR3 consists of 17 residues. CDR1 LGHNA and CDR2 YNFKEQ come from the germline V gene. V lost 2 bases to trimming and J lost 2 bases; unmatched junction nucleotides: 7. DNA for the CDR3: TGTGCCAGCAGCCAAAAGTGGACTAGCGGGACCACCTACGAGCAGTACTTC. This encodes CASSQKWTSGTTYEQYF.

This clonotype was found a few times. One junction end disagrees with the germline gene, perhaps due to a read error. The CDR3 region has the DNA TGTGCCAGCAGTTTGGGGGGTCGCGATCAGCCCCAGCATTTT. Translating gives CASSLGGRDQPQHF. The chain uses TRBV24-1 and TRBJ1-5, with D maybe TRBD1 (5 bases). Germline V gene data show CDR1 as KGHDR and CDR2 as SFDVKD. The CDR3 spans 14 residues.

This clonotype was recorded at least ten times. The chain uses TRBV20-1 and TRBJ2-7; a weak D match, TRBD1 (5 bases). V dropped 4 bases and J dropped 1 base, with 11 bases sitting between them. Germline-derived CDR1 and CDR2 are DFQATT and SNEGSKA (reference sequence). The CDR3 covers 13 residues. CDR3 nucleotide sequence: TGCAGTGCTACAGGGATAGGATCCTACGAGCAGTACTTC. As protein: CSATGIGSYEQYF.

This clonotype was counted a few times. The CDR3 DNA reads as TGTGCCATCGGACAGGGGGCGCGGGAGACCCAGTACTTC. Its protein is CAIGQGARETQYF. The V call is TRBV10-3, the J call TRBJ2-5; 11 bases agree with TRBD1. The CDR3 is made up of 13 amino acids. After removal of 8 bases from V and 5 bases from J, the junction contained 4 bases not matched to a gene. CDR1 is ENHRY, CDR2 SYGVKD, per germline.

At least ten counts were recorded for this clonotype. V is TRBV2 and J is TRBJ1-5; possibly TRBD1 for D (5 bases). V gave up 7 bases and J gave up 4 bases, with 11 bases separating them. CDR1 and CDR2 from the germline V gene are SNHLY and FYNNEI. The CDR3 consists of 13 residues. The CDR3 nucleotides are TGTGCCAGCACCCGAGGGGCGAATCAGCCCCAGCATTTT. Protein product: CASTRGANQPQHF.

The V gene is TRBV7-2, the J gene TRBJ2-5; D may be TRBD2 (5 bases). CDR1 and CDR2 from the germline V gene are SGHTA and FQGNSA. The CDR3 consists of 15 residues. The V and J ends lost 1 base and 2 bases respectively, with 11 bases between them. The DNA of the CDR3 is TGTGCCAGCAGCTTAGTAGAGGGCAAACAAGAGACCCAGTACTTC. Its translation is CASSLVEGKQETQYF.

The rearrangement joins TRBV19 to TRBJ2-7, with D perhaps TRBD1 (6 bases). This CDR3 has 14 residues. Trimming pared 5 bases from V and 3 bases from J, leaving 14 bases between. Germline V CDR1 and CDR2: LNHDA, SQIVND (reference sequence). The CDR3 nucleotides read TGTGCCAGTAGTCTCCGACAGGCCGGCTACGAGCAGTACTTC. Translating gives CASSLRQAGYEQYF.

Regarding this clonotype: This could be a read error, since a much larger clone is one nucleotide away. The chain recombines TRBV20-1 with TRBJ2-7, with 7 bases fitting TRBD2. CDR3 size: 13 residues. Germline V gives CDR1 DFQATT, CDR2 SNEGSKA (reference sequence). The CDR3 loop reads CSPGRRGLFEQYF. CDR3 nucleotide sequence: TGCAGCCCCGGGAGGCGGGGTCTCTTCGAGCAGTACTTC.

A note on this clonotype: Since no conserved phenylalanine or tryptophan closes the CDR3, a read error is the likely cause. This sequence joins TRBV20-1 and TRBJ2-6; no definite D call. Germline lookup yields CDR1 DFQATT and CDR2 SNEGSKA (reference sequence). The CDR3 covers 13 residues. Between the trimmed V and J ends, which lost 3 bases and 0 bases, there was a span of 3 bases. CDR3 region: CSARDSGANVLTP. As DNA, the CDR3 is TGCAGTGCTAGGGACTCTGGGGCCAACGTCCTGACTCCA.

Only a few counts were recorded for this clonotype. The V call is TRBV7-8, the J call TRBJ2-5, with 11 positions matching TRBD2. Unmatched junction bases numbered 9, after V lost 5 bases and J lost 4 bases. The CDR3 sequence is 16 residues long. Per the germline V gene, CDR1 is SGHVS and CDR2 is FQNEAQ. In DNA, the CDR3 is TGTGCCAGCAGCCGATCCCGTACTAGCGGGAGAGAGACCCAGTACTTC. Its protein is CASSRSRTSGRETQYF. The full variable domain, with the rest looked up from reference TRBV7-8 and TRBJ2-5, is GAGVSQSPRYKVAKRGQDVALRCDPISGHVSLFWYQQALGQGPEFLTYFQNEAQLDKSGLPSDRFFAERPEGSVSTLKIQRTQQEDSAVYLCASSRSRTSGRETQYFGPGTRLLVL.

V and J are TRBV10-3 and TRBJ2-4; the match to TRBD2 covers 9 bases. This CDR3 has 14 amino acids. The V segment lost 4 bases and the J segment 6 bases; nucleotides outside the gene matches: 4. Germline CDR1 reads ENHRY; CDR2 reads SYGVKD. Here the CDR3 DNA reads TGTGCCATCAGTGGGACTAGCGCGGGAAACATTCAGTACTTC. Residues: CAISGTSAGNIQYF.

The gene calls are TRBV7-9 and TRBJ2-6, with TRBD2 matching over 9 bases. Germline values: CDR1 SEHNR, CDR2 FQNEAQ (reference sequence). CDR3 length equals 16 residues. V lost 3 bases, J lost 7 bases, and 7 bases stayed unmatched. In DNA, the CDR3 is TGTGCCAGCAGCTTGGGAGGGCTAGCGGGAGCCAACGTCCTGACTTTC. Translated, it gives CASSLGGLAGANVLTF.

The count of this clonotype is one. The chain recombines TRBV10-3 with TRBJ1-6; 12 bases map to TRBD1. V dropped 3 bases and J dropped 10; count of bases not matched to a gene: 10. The CDR3 has 17 residues. Germline V CDR1 and CDR2: ENHRY, SYGVKD. Here the CDR3 reads CAISDSGTGGGESPLHF. DNA for the CDR3: TGTGCCATCAGTGATTCCGGGACAGGGGGCGGAGAGTCACCCCTCCACTTT.

The rearrangement joins TRBV7-9 to TRBJ2-2; D unresolved. Trimming stripped 4 bases from V and 8 bases from J, with 8 bases between. Germline V CDR1 and CDR2: SEHNR, FQNEAQ (reference sequence). The CDR3 totals 12 residues. Here the CDR3 reads CASSYSQGELFF. In DNA form, the CDR3 reads TGTGCCAGCAGCTATTCCCAAGGGGAGCTGTTTTTT.

V and J are TRBV20-1 and TRBJ1-4; D ambiguous. The germline CDR1 and CDR2 sequences are DFQATT and SNEGSKA (reference sequence). CDR3 length: 14 amino acids. The V and J ends lost 1 base and 7 bases respectively, with 13 bases between them. This chain's CDR3 is CSARGHRPSEKLFF. CDR3 nucleotides: TGCAGTGCTAGAGGCCATCGACCTAGTGAAAAACTGTTTTTT.